This section outlines one T cell receptor (beta chain) sequence together with its context. Its antigen is as yet unknown. These data are taken from a study of T cell responses to AZD1222 COVID-19 vaccine. Some clones are missing from TCRdb's copy, which holds only in-frame ones; the method was immunoSEQ multiplex PCR. The data hold 120,000 or so clones, with 92% observed a single time. The germline CDR1 and CDR2 sequences are SGHTS and YDEGEE. Trimming pared 4 bases from V and 8 bases from J, leaving 13 bases between. This CDR3 is 14 amino acids long. Study conclusions and caveats: The donor group comprised mostly white British people and more females; the analysis possibly underestimated clonal diversity. Baseline testing showed seropositivity in only five or six AZD1222 recipients. Spike-specific TCR repertoires showed rising breadth and depth after two AZD1222 doses.

The chain has TRBV5-8 and TRBJ1-6; D is unclear. Sequencing used peripheral blood, obtained on day 0 of AZD1222 vaccination. The TCR sequence derives from an adult in good health. CDR3 sequence: CASSAGPWDSPLHF. DNA for the CDR3: TGTGCCAGCAGCGCGGGCCCCTGGGATTCACCCCTCCACTTT.